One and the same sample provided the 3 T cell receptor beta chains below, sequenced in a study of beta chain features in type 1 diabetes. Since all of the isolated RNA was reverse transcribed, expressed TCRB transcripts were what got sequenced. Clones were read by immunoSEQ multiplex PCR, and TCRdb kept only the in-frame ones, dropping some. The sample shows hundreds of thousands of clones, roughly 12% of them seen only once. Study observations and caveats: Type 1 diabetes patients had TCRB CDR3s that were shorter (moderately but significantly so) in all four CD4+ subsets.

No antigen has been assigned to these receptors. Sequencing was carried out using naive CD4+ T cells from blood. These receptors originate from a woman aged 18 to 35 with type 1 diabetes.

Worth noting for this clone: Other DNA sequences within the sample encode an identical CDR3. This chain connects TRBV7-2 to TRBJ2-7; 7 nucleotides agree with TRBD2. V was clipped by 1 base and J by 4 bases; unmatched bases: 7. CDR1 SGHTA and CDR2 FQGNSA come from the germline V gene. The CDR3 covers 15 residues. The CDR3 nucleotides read TGTGCCAGCAGCTTAGAGTCAGCGGGGCCATACGAGCAGTACTTC. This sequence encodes CASSLESAGPYEQYF.

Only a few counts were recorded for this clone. The CDR3 is CASSRGYEQYF. In DNA form, the CDR3 reads TGTGCCAGCAGCCGGGGCTACGAGCAGTACTTC. This rearrangement joins TRBV7-2 to TRBJ2-7, with D perhaps TRBD2 (5 bases). The CDR3 runs to 11 residues. Trimming took 5 bases from V and 3 from J, leaving 5 bases between them. Per the germline V gene, CDR1 is SGHTA and CDR2 is FQGNSA.

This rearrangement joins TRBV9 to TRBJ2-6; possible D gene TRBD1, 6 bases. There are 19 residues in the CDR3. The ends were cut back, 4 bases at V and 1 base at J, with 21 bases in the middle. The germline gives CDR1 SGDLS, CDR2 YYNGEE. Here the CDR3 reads CASSKTTWTEQSGANVLTF. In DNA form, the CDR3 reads TGTGCCAGCAGCAAAACAACGTGGACAGAGCAGTCTGGGGCCAACGTCCTGACTTTC.